What follows describes a single T cell receptor (beta chain). The data stem from a study of T cell responses to AZD1222 COVID-19 vaccine. Germline V gives CDR1 LGHDT, CDR2 YNNKEL (reference sequence). The CDR3 has 11 residues. Trimming stripped 5 bases from V and 10 bases from J, with 9 bases between. This table comes from immunoSEQ multiplex PCR, and its TCRdb copy is limited to in-frame clones, with some not included. Counted here are about 170,000 clones, more than 80% occurring once; the ten biggest clones make up around 6.9%. The specimen comprised peripheral blood, sampled on day 0 of AZD1222 vaccination. The receptor comes from an adult in good health. This rearrangement joins TRBV3-1 (or the pseudogene TRBV3-2) to TRBJ2-1; the D is unclear. In DNA, the CDR3 is TGTGCCAGCAGCGGACGAGGAGAGCAGTTCTTC. This gives the protein CASSGRGEQFF.